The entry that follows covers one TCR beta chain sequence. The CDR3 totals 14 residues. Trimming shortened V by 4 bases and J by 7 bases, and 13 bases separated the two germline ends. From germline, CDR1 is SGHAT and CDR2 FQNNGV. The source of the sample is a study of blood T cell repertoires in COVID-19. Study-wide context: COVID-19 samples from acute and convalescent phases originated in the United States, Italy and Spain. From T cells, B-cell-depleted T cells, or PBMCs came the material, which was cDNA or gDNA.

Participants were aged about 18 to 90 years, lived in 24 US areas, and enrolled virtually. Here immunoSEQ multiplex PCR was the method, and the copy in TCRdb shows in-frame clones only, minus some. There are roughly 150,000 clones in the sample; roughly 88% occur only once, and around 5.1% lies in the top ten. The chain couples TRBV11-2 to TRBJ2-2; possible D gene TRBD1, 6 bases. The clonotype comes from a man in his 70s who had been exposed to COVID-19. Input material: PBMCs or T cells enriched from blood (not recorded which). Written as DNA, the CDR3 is TGTGCCAGCAGCTGGGGGCCCCAAATCGGGGAGCTGTTTTTT. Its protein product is CASSWGPQIGELFF.